This T cell receptor beta chain was recorded in a study of blood T cell repertoires in COVID-19. As for the study in general: From the United States, Italy and Spain came samples of acute and convalescent COVID-19.

V lost 4 bases and J lost 2, with 14 bases in between. In germline, CDR1 is MGHRA, CDR2 YSYEKL. The CDR3 consists of 15 residues. Per the study methods: Reference gene primer amplification gave estimated nucleated cell counts. TCRdb's copy holds only in-frame clones and misses some; the assay was immunoSEQ multiplex PCR. V, J and clone size derive from that table, while D and trimming were established from the DNA sequence. The sample lists approximately 130,000 clones; 85% to 90% were seen once. This receptor was obtained from a man between 45 and 60 years old with active COVID-19. This sequence joins TRBV4-1 and TRBJ1-2, with TRBD1 as a possible D gene (6 bases). The sequenced sample consisted of peripheral blood. The CDR3 DNA follows: TGCGCCAGCAGCCCCTTTGTTGGGGGCAACTATGGCTACACCTTC. As protein: CASSPFVGGNYGYTF.